Shown below are 16 T cell receptor beta chains from a single sample sequenced in a study of spatial heterogeneity in lung cancer. TCRdb re-derived calls from the 5' RACE reads in MiXCR, one entry per CDR3 protein. The sample comprises under 150,000 distinct CDR3 sequences, 10% to 15% of which are singletons, and roughly 15% rests with the top ten. Time point defined: blood at routine non-recurrence follow-up after resection. Unsorted samples of tumor, nontumor lung or frozen PBMC had their whole RNA sequenced. The sample was PBMCs, taken at follow-up. These receptors all come from a male donor with early-stage non-small cell lung cancer.

This clonotype has a count of ten or more. The chain carries TRBV28 and TRBJ2-3; weak D call: TRBD2 (5 bases). V lost 5 bases and J 8 bases, leaving 11 bases between the germline ends. The CDR3 is 12 residues long. Germline V CDR1 and CDR2: MDHEN, SYDVKM. The CDR3 nucleotides read TGTGCCAGCAGTCAACTACTAGGTACGCAGTATTTT. Translated, it gives CASSQLLGTQYF.

This clonotype turned up a few times. V gene TRBV20-1 combines with J gene TRBJ2-1, with D perhaps TRBD1 (5 bases). Deletions cut 0 bases from V and 1 base from J, with 7 bases between. The CDR3 contains 14 residues. CDR1 and CDR2 from the germline V gene are DFQATT and SNEGSKA (reference sequence). CDR3 region: CSARDQGSYNEQFF. CDR3 in DNA: TGCAGTGCTAGAGACCAGGGTTCCTACAATGAGCAGTTCTTC.

A few counts support this clonotype. The genes are TRBV10-2 and TRBJ2-5, with D tentatively TRBD2 (5 bases). Germline V gives CDR1 WSHSY, CDR2 SAAADI. V shed 5 bases and J shed 5 bases, with 12 bases lying between them. The CDR3 runs 13 residues. CDR3 bases: TGCGCCAGCAGTATAAGAGGGAAGGAGACCCAGTACTTC. It yields the protein CASSIRGKETQYF.

At least ten counts were recorded for this clonotype. The rearrangement joins TRBV7-8 to TRBJ1-1; D is uncertain. Trimming stripped 1 base from V and 3 bases from J, with 0 bases between. This CDR3 is 11 amino acids long. In germline, CDR1 is SGHVS, CDR2 FQNEAQ. CDR3 residues: CASSLDTEAFF. CDR3 nucleotide sequence: TGTGCCAGCAGCTTAGACACTGAAGCTTTCTTT.

This clonotype was recorded at least ten times. The V and J genes are TRBV7-2 and TRBJ2-5, with 8 bases identical to TRBD2. The CDR3 covers 15 residues. CDR1 is SGHTA and CDR2 is FQGNSA in the germline V gene. V was pared by 4 bases and J by 5 bases, with 9 bases of the junction left unmatched. In DNA form, the CDR3 reads TGTGCCAGCAGCTCAAGGGCTAGCGGGTGGGAGACCCAGTACTTC. It specifies CASSSRASGWETQYF.

This sequence joins TRBV28 and TRBJ2-1; the D gene is possibly TRBD1 (6 bases). Trimming took 5 bases from V and 0 from J, leaving 17 bases between them. The CDR3 is 17 amino acids. CDR1 MDHEN and CDR2 SYDVKM come from the germline V gene. This CDR3 is CASSLFKQGSSYNEQFF. The CDR3 DNA is TGTGCCAGCAGTCTCTTCAAACAGGGAAGCTCCTACAATGAGCAGTTCTTC.

This chain joins TRBV10-3 and TRBJ1-5; the D gene is possibly TRBD1 (5 bases). V lost 4 bases to trimming and J lost 0 bases, with 10 bases between them. Germline V CDR1 and CDR2: ENHRY, SYGVKD. The CDR3 has 15 amino acids. CDR3 protein: CAISVGGSSNQPQHF. CDR3 sequence (DNA): TGTGCCATCAGTGTTGGGGGATCTAGCAATCAGCCCCAGCATTTT.

This clonotype was found a few times. This rearrangement joins TRBV5-1 to TRBJ1-3; the D gene is possibly TRBD1 (6 bases). There are 16 residues in the CDR3. Trimming stripped 7 bases from V and 2 bases from J, with 19 bases between. CDR1 SGHRS and CDR2 YFSETQ come from the germline V gene. CDR3 loop: CASCSSSGDAGNTIYF. The DNA for the CDR3 is TGCGCCAGCTGCTCCTCGTCAGGGGACGCTGGAAACACCATATATTTT.

The chain has TRBV6-1 and TRBJ2-7; the D gene could be TRBD1 or TRBD2 (6 bases each). The CDR3 covers 13 residues. Germline V lookup: CDR1 MNHNS, CDR2 SASEGT. Deletions cut 5 bases from V and 9 bases from J, with 17 bases between. The CDR3 here is CASSPLEGGPQYF. The CDR3 DNA is TGTGCCAGCAGTCCCCTTGAAGGGGGGCCGCAGTACTTC.

This chain joins TRBV2 and TRBJ2-5; the D gene is possibly TRBD2 (5 bases). The CDR3 covers 13 residues. Trimming cost V 0 bases and J 7 bases, with 9 bases left between them. CDR1 SNHLY and CDR2 FYNNEI come from the germline V gene. CDR3 sequence reads: CASSEASGVTQYF. The CDR3 DNA reads as TGTGCCAGCAGTGAAGCCAGCGGAGTGACCCAGTACTTC. The full variable domain, in which reference TRBV2 and TRBJ2-5 provide the parts outside the CDR3, is EPEVTQTPSHQVTQMGQEVILRCVPISNHLYFYWYRQILGQKVEFLVSFYNNEISEKSEIFDDQFSVERPDGSNFTLKIRSTKLEDSAMYFCASSEASGVTQYFGPGTRLLVL.

This chain connects TRBV20-1 to TRBJ2-3, with 9 bases aligning to TRBD1. Germline CDR1 DFQATT, CDR2 SNEGSKA (reference sequence). The V segment lost 1 base and the J segment 3 bases; nucleotides outside the gene matches: 14. This CDR3 is 18 amino acids long. The CDR3 loop reads CSARVRDLWGQGTDTQYF. Here the CDR3 DNA reads TGCAGTGCTAGAGTTCGGGATCTTTGGGGACAGGGAACAGATACGCAGTATTTT.

This clonotype showed up just a few times. This sequence joins TRBV7-9 and TRBJ2-7; weak D call: TRBD1 (6 bases). The CDR3 is 15 amino acids. V shed 5 bases and J shed 2 bases, with 16 bases lying between them. The germline V gene encodes CDR1 SEHNR and CDR2 FQNEAQ (reference sequence). CDR3 DNA: TGTGCCAGCAGCCCGATCGGACAGCTAACCTACGAGCAGTACTTC. Encoded protein: CASSPIGQLTYEQYF.

This clonotype was recorded many times. This chain joins TRBV19 and TRBJ2-3, with 9 bases matching TRBD1. With 5 bases clipped from V and 3 bases from J, the junction kept 0 bases outside the gene matches. The CDR3 loop spans 13 amino acids. The V gene's germline CDR1 is LNHDA and CDR2 SQIVND (reference sequence). This CDR3 is CASSGTGTDTQYF. CDR3 bases: TGTGCCAGTAGTGGGACAGGGACAGATACGCAGTATTTT.

This clonotype was observed many times. The chain joins TRBV20-1 to TRBJ2-4, with no clear D. Germline loops: CDR1 DFQATT, CDR2 SNEGSKA (reference sequence). V was clipped by 0 bases and J by 12 bases, with 15 bases between them. This CDR3 spans 13 amino acids. The CDR3 nucleotides are TGCAGTGCTAGAGATCCCACTCGGAATACTCAGTACTTC. Protein sequence: CSARDPTRNTQYF.

This clonotype was counted ten times or more. The chain couples TRBV4-1 to TRBJ2-7; TRBD1 aligns across 10 bases. V shed 4 bases, J shed 1 base, and the junction held 4 bases outside the gene matches. The CDR3 extends over 15 amino acids. The V gene's germline CDR1 is MGHRA and CDR2 YSYEKL. Written as DNA, the CDR3 is TGCGCCAGCAGCCCCGCGGGACAGGGGTCCTACGAGCAGTACTTC. It encodes CASSPAGQGSYEQYF.

The V gene is TRBV6-2 or TRBV6-3, the J gene TRBJ2-7; 8 positions match TRBD1. V dropped 5 bases and J dropped 5; count of bases not matched to a gene: 11. The germline gives CDR1 MNHEY, CDR2 SVGEGT. The CDR3 runs to 15 residues. CDR3 in amino acids: CASSNTDRVGNEQYF. The CDR3 nucleotides are TGTGCCAGCAGTAATACGGACAGGGTCGGCAACGAGCAGTACTTC.